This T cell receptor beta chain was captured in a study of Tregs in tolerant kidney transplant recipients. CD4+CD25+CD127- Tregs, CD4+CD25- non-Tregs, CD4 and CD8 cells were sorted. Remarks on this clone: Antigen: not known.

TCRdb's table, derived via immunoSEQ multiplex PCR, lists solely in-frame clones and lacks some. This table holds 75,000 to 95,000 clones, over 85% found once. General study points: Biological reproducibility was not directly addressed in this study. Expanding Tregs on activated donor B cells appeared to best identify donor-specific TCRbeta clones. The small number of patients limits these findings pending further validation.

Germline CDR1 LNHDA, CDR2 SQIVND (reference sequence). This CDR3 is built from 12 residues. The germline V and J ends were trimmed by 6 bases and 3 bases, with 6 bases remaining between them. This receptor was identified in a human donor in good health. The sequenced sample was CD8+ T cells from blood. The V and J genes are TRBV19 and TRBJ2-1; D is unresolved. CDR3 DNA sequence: TGTGCCAGTAGCACCAACTACAATGAGCAGTTCTTC. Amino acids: CASSTNYNEQFF.